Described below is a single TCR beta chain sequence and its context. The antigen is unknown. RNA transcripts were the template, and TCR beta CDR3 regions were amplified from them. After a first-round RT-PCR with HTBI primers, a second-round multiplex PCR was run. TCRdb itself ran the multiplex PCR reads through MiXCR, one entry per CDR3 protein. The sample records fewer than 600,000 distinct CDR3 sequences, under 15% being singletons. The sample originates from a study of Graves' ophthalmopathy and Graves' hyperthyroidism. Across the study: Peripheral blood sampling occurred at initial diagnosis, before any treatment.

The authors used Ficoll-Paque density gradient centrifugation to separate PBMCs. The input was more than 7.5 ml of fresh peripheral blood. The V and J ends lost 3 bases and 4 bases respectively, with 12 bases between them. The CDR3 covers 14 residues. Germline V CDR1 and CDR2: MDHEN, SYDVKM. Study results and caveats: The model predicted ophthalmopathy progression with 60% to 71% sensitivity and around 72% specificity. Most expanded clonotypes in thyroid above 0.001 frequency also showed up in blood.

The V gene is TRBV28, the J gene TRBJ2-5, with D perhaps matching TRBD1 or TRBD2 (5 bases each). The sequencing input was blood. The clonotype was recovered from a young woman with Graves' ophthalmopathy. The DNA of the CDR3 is TGTGCCAGCAGTTTCAGGGAGCAAGGAGAGACCCAGTACTTC. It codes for CASSFREQGETQYF.